This entry lists 19 T cell receptor beta chains sequenced from one sample in a study of T cell responses to AZD1222 COVID-19 vaccine. Only in-frame clones appear in the TCRdb table, and some are missing; sequencing was by immunoSEQ multiplex PCR. Of 200,000 or so clones listed, about 94% are singletons. Sample: peripheral blood, taken 28 days after the second AZD1222 dose. These receptors were collected from an adult who received the AZD1222 COVID-19 vaccine.

This chain connects TRBV18 to TRBJ1-6; D is unresolved. The V gene's germline CDR1 is KGHSH and CDR2 LQKENI. The CDR3 covers 15 residues. Trimming took 0 bases from V and 9 from J, leaving 12 bases between them. The CDR3 sequence is CASSPPGRKGSPLHF. CDR3 coding DNA: TGTGCCAGCTCACCACCGGGCAGGAAAGGTTCACCCCTCCACTTT.

The chain links TRBV6-1 to TRBJ2-7; no firm D call. With 3 bases removed from V and 1 base from J, the gap between germline ends came to 7 bases. From germline, CDR1 is MNHNS and CDR2 SASEGT. The CDR3 loop spans 13 amino acids. Written as DNA, the CDR3 is TGTGCCAGCAGTGATTTGGCGTCCTACGAGCAGTACTTC. Amino acid sequence: CASSDLASYEQYF.

CDR3 sequence reads: CASSSGQGGYGYTF. CDR3 DNA: TGTGCCAGCAGTTCGGGACAGGGGGGATATGGCTACACCTTC. V usage is TRBV28 and J usage is TRBJ1-2; the match to TRBD1 covers 11 bases. CDR1 MDHEN and CDR2 SYDVKM come from the germline V gene. Germline trimming cut 4 bases from V and 5 bases from J; bases unmatched to any gene: 3. This CDR3 comprises 14 residues.

The rearrangement links TRBV7-8 to TRBJ2-7; 7 bases match TRBD1. This CDR3 is 14 amino acids long. V gave up 6 bases and J gave up 3 bases; unmatched junction bases: 8. Per germline, CDR1 SGHVS and CDR2 FQNEAQ. The CDR3 region is CASSWGQGDYEQYF. Here the CDR3 DNA reads TGTGCCAGCAGTTGGGGGCAGGGGGACTACGAGCAGTACTTC.

V and J are TRBV12-3 or TRBV12-4 and TRBJ1-3; D is ambiguous. The V and J ends lost 6 bases and 9 bases respectively, with 9 bases between them. The CDR3 runs 11 residues. The CDR3 is CASRAATTIYF. For the CDR3, the DNA is TGTGCCAGCAGGGCCGCCACCACCATATATTTT.

The V call is TRBV6-4, the J call TRBJ1-2, with no clear D. V lost 6 bases, J lost 9 bases, and 17 bases lay in between. Germline V gene lookup returns CDR1 MRHNA and CDR2 SNTAGT. This CDR3 region has 13 residues. CDR3 nucleotides: TGTGCCAGCAGCACTTCTGTGGGTTCGAGCTACACCTTC. Translation: CASSTSVGSSYTF.

The chain recombines TRBV23-1 with TRBJ1-2; no reliable D call. TRBV23-1 belongs to the ORF category, with a function that is uncertain. Between the trimmed V and J ends, which lost 3 bases and 4 bases, there was a span of 6 bases. This CDR3 contains 12 residues. The CDR3 DNA sequence: TGCGCCAGCAGTCATCCCGTCTATGGCTACACCTTC. Translating gives CASSHPVYGYTF.

The V and J genes are TRBV6-5 and TRBJ1-6; D ambiguous. This CDR3 spans 12 amino acids. Trimming removed 8 bases at V and 4 bases at J, with 6 bases between. CDR1 is MNHEY, CDR2 SVGAGI, per germline. The CDR3 sequence is CASHGYNSPLHF. The CDR3 DNA reads TGTGCCAGCCACGGATATAATTCACCCCTCCACTTT.

V gene TRBV4-1 combines with J gene TRBJ2-5; 13 positions match TRBD2. This CDR3 contains 18 residues. With 1 base clipped from V and 4 bases from J, the junction kept 9 bases outside the gene matches. Germline-derived CDR1 and CDR2 are MGHRA and YSYEKL. CDR3 DNA sequence: TGCGCCAGCAGCCAAGGGACTAGCGGGGGCCCGCTGCGAGAGACCCAGTACTTC. It specifies CASSQGTSGGPLRETQYF.

In its sample, this clone was seen once. The chain is built from TRBV7-2 and TRBJ1-2, with a weak D call TRBD1 (5 bases). Trimming removed 4 bases at V and 4 bases at J, with 13 bases between. The CDR3 covers 14 residues. Germline-derived CDR1 and CDR2 are SGHTA and FQGNSA. CDR3 in amino acids: CASSSGGGSYGYTF. CDR3 DNA sequence: TGTGCCAGCAGCTCTGGGGGAGGGAGCTATGGCTACACCTTC. Full variable domain (rest looked up from reference TRBV7-2 and TRBJ1-2): GAGVSQSPSNKVTEKGKDVELRCDPISGHTALYWYRQSLGQGLEFLIYFQGNSAPDKSGLPSDRFSAERTGGSVSTLTIQRTQQEDSAVYLCASSSGGGSYGYTFGSGTRLTVV.

This chain links TRBV9 with TRBJ1-6; perhaps TRBD1 as D (6 bases). The CDR3 is 15 residues long. The germline V and J ends were trimmed by 4 bases and 10 bases, with 18 bases remaining between them. The V gene's germline CDR1 is SGDLS and CDR2 YYNGEE. The CDR3 spells CASSPNPGQGSPLHF. DNA of the CDR3: TGTGCCAGCAGCCCAAACCCGGGTCAGGGGTCACCCCTCCACTTT.

The chain is built from TRBV2 and TRBJ2-3; possibly TRBD2 for D (5 bases). Germline V gene data show CDR1 as SNHLY and CDR2 as FYNNEI. There are 17 residues in the CDR3. Trimming shortened V by 6 bases and J by 1 base, and 20 bases separated the two germline ends. The CDR3 DNA reads as TGTGCCAGCAGACGTGGAGGTACAGCCTTGGGCACAGATACGCAGTATTTT. This sequence encodes CASRRGGTALGTDTQYF.

The rearrangement joins TRBV3-1 (or the pseudogene TRBV3-2) to TRBJ2-7; D is perhaps TRBD1 or TRBD2 (5 bases each). In germline, CDR1 is LGHDT, CDR2 YNNKEL (reference sequence). V dropped 0 bases and J dropped 4 bases, with 19 bases sitting between them. The CDR3 covers 17 residues. Here the CDR3 reads CASSQDKRGATFYEQYF. CDR3 nucleotides: TGTGCCAGCAGCCAAGATAAGAGAGGGGCCACCTTTTACGAGCAGTACTTC.

The chain recombines TRBV6-2 or TRBV6-3 with TRBJ1-1; a weak D match, TRBD1 (6 bases). CDR1 is MNHEY, CDR2 SVGEGT, per germline. Trimming left V 6 bases short and J 11 bases short, with 16 bases between. CDR3 length: 12 residues. CDR3 in DNA: TGTGCCAGCAGCTCCGGGGGGGCGCGGGCTTTCTTT. As protein: CASSSGGARAFF.

The gene calls are TRBV24-1 and TRBJ2-3; tentative D call: TRBD1 (6 bases). This CDR3 comprises 17 residues. Germline V gene data show CDR1 as KGHDR and CDR2 as SFDVKD. V shed 3 bases and J shed 0 bases, with 15 bases lying between them. CDR3 sequence (DNA): TGTGCCACCAGTGATCGGACAGACCGTACGAGCACAGATACGCAGTATTTT. Amino acids: CATSDRTDRTSTDTQYF.

This sequence joins TRBV29-1 and TRBJ2-7; D could derive from TRBD1 or TRBD2 (7 bases each). Trimming pared 1 base from V and 4 bases from J, leaving 23 bases between. Germline lookup yields CDR1 SQVTM and CDR2 ANQGSEA. The CDR3 runs to 17 residues. CDR3 in DNA: TGCAGCGTTGAAGGATACACGGGGGAGGGCAGGGGGTACGAGCAGTACTTC. This gives the protein CSVEGYTGEGRGYEQYF.

The rearrangement uses TRBV24-1 and TRBJ1-2; TRBD1 might be the D (6 bases). This CDR3 contains 13 residues. Per germline, CDR1 KGHDR and CDR2 SFDVKD. Deletions cut 1 base from V and 6 bases from J, with 8 bases between. The CDR3 DNA is TGTGCCACCAGTGATTTCGCAGGGGATGGCTACACCTTC. Encoded protein: CATSDFAGDGYTF.

This chain links TRBV7-2 with TRBJ2-1, with 8 bases aligning to TRBD2. CDR1 and CDR2 from the germline V gene are SGHTA and FQGNSA. The length of the CDR3 is 15 residues. The V gene end was trimmed by 2 bases and the J gene end by 7 bases; junction bases not matched to a gene: 7. The CDR3 region is CASSLPGLVRNEQFF. The DNA of the CDR3 is TGTGCCAGCAGCTTACCGGGACTAGTACGGAATGAGCAGTTCTTC.

The chain combines TRBV7-9 with TRBJ1-6; TRBD1 is a possible D gene (6 bases). This CDR3 spans 16 amino acids. Trimming took 5 bases from V and 9 from J, leaving 20 bases between them. Germline CDR1 is SEHNR and CDR2 is FQNEAQ (reference sequence). The CDR3 reads CASSPLWGGEGSPLHF. The CDR3 coding sequence is TGTGCCAGCAGCCCTCTCTGGGGGGGCGAGGGTTCACCCCTCCACTTT.